Shown below are 20 T cell receptor beta chains from a single sample sequenced in a study of cytomegalovirus exposure and HLA in healthy donors. This PCR relied on a set of 60 Vbeta primers and 13 Jbeta primers. The method was immunoSEQ multiplex PCR; TCRdb's version includes in-frame clones alone and lacks a portion of them. Of approximately 150,000 clones listed, around two thirds were seen once; the top ten hold 1.5% to 2%. The sample taken for sequencing was PBMCs. These receptors all come from a woman younger than 35 in good health and CMV-seronegative.

There are a few counts of this clone. This chain joins TRBV5-4 and TRBJ2-3, with 12 positions matching TRBD2. The CDR3 totals 16 residues. The J segment lost 4 bases and the V segment lost 4 bases, leaving 7 bases of the junction unmatched. Germline V gene lookup returns CDR1 SGHNT and CDR2 YYREEE (reference sequence). CDR3 region: CASSPTSGSVSDTQYF. In DNA form, the CDR3 reads TGTGCCAGCAGCCCGACTAGCGGGAGTGTGTCAGATACGCAGTATTTT. The complete variable domain, with remaining parts taken from reference TRBV5-4 and TRBJ2-3, reads ETGVTQSPTHLIKTRGQQVTLRCSSQSGHNTVSWYQQALGQGPQFIFQYYREEENGRGNFPPRFSGLQFPNYSSELNVNALELDDSALYLCASSPTSGSVSDTQYFGPGTRLTVL.

The chain has TRBV7-3 and TRBJ2-3, with 8 bases aligning to TRBD1. Germline values: CDR1 SGHTA, CDR2 FQGTGA. This CDR3 contains 17 residues. V trimming: 4 bases; J trimming: 0 bases; junction bases outside the gene matches: 9. The DNA for the CDR3 is TGTGCCAGCAGCTCAGTCGGGACAGGCCATAGCACAGATACGCAGTATTTT. Translated, it gives CASSSVGTGHSTDTQYF.

This clone has a single count. J is TRBJ1-2 and V is TRBV6-5, with 8 bases lining up with TRBD1. V was clipped by 5 bases and J by 3 bases; unmatched bases: 5. CDR1 is MNHEY and CDR2 is SVGAGI in the germline V gene. The CDR3 length is 14 residues. The CDR3 protein is CASSQPGGDYGYTF. CDR3 bases: TGTGCCAGCAGTCAACCAGGGGGCGACTATGGCTACACCTTC.

V usage is TRBV5-1 and J usage is TRBJ2-1, with 7 bases lining up with TRBD2. The V and J ends lost 6 bases and 2 bases, in that order; junction bases with no gene match: 5. CDR3 length equals 14 residues. Germline V gene data show CDR1 as SGHRS and CDR2 as YFSETQ. CDR3 DNA: TGCGCCAGCACTAGCGGACCAACCTACAATGAGCAGTTCTTC. Protein sequence: CASTSGPTYNEQFF.

J is TRBJ1-2 and V is TRBV4-1, with a tentative D call TRBD1 (5 bases). The germline CDR1 and CDR2 sequences are MGHRA and YSYEKL. The V end was cut by 4 bases, the J end by 1 base, with 19 bases between. This CDR3 has 17 residues. The CDR3 protein is CASSRDHLAGINYGYTF. Written as DNA, the CDR3 is TGCGCCAGCAGCCGGGACCACTTAGCGGGAATTAACTATGGCTACACCTTC.

The chain combines TRBV27 with TRBJ1-3; 8 positions match TRBD1. In germline, CDR1 is MNHEY, CDR2 SMNVEV (reference sequence). V was pared by 5 bases and J by 0 bases, with 9 bases of the junction left unmatched. CDR3 length: 17 residues. The CDR3 DNA sequence: TGTGCCAGCAGTCCCCGGACAGGGAGAGCCTCTGGAAACACCATATATTTT. Amino acid sequence: CASSPRTGRASGNTIYF.

The chain recombines TRBV10-3 with TRBJ1-1, with TRBD1 matching over 7 bases. CDR1 and CDR2 (germline): ENHRY, SYGVKD. V lost 3 bases and J lost 6; bases outside the gene matches: 13. The CDR3 covers 16 residues. The CDR3 loop reads CAISEGQEAIRSEAFF. CDR3 DNA: TGTGCCATCAGTGAAGGACAGGAGGCTATAAGGTCTGAAGCTTTCTTT.

The chain couples TRBV11-3 to TRBJ2-3, with 10 positions matching TRBD1. Germline loops: CDR1 SGHNT, CDR2 YENEEA. The CDR3 consists of 15 residues. Trimming took 1 base from V and 4 from J; bases not matched to a gene: 2. In DNA form, the CDR3 reads TGTGCCAGCAGCTTAGGGGACAGGGGTTCAGATACGCAGTATTTT. Its protein product is CASSLGDRGSDTQYF.

This chain uses TRBV19 with TRBJ1-5; D is possibly TRBD1 (5 bases). The CDR3 length is 16 residues. Germline-derived CDR1 and CDR2 are LNHDA and SQIVND (reference sequence). V shed 1 base and J shed 1 base, with 11 bases lying between them. The CDR3: CASSIAPGSSNQPQHF. CDR3 bases: TGTGCCAGTAGTATAGCCCCAGGGTCGAGCAATCAGCCCCAGCATTTT.

The chain recombines TRBV5-4 with TRBJ2-2; a weak D match, TRBD2 (7 bases). The CDR3 is 17 residues long. Germline V gene lookup returns CDR1 SGHNT and CDR2 YYREEE (reference sequence). Trimming took 5 bases from V and 6 from J, leaving 23 bases between them. The CDR3 DNA sequence: TGTGCCAGCAGTTCCGGGCCGGGGGAGGGGGACCCCGGGGAGCTGTTTTTT. Translation: CASSSGPGEGDPGELFF.

Details on this clone: Other DNA sequences in the sample encode the same CDR3. V usage is TRBV5-1 and J usage is TRBJ2-1; 10 positions agree with TRBD2. V lost 7 bases and J lost 5; bases outside the gene matches: 18. Germline CDR1 SGHRS, CDR2 YFSETQ. This CDR3 is built from 18 residues. The CDR3 protein is CASRGFPFGLAGDNEQFF. In nucleotides, the CDR3 is TGCGCCAGCCGTGGCTTCCCATTTGGGCTAGCGGGAGACAATGAGCAGTTCTTC.

The chain employs TRBV6-1 and TRBJ2-5; perhaps TRBD1 as D (5 bases). CDR3 length: 14 amino acids. Looked up from germline, CDR1 is MNHNS and CDR2 is SASEGT. Trimming removed 4 bases from V and 1 base from J, with 10 bases in between. The CDR3 nucleotides are TGTGCCAGCAGTGGAGGCAGGGCCCAAGAGACCCAGTACTTC. Encoded protein: CASSGGRAQETQYF.

The rearrangement joins TRBV7-3 to TRBJ2-2; TRBD2 is a possible D gene (7 bases). The CDR3 spans 16 residues. Germline assignment: CDR1 SGHTA and CDR2 FQGTGA. V lost 0 bases, J lost 1 base, and 9 bases lay in between. The chain's CDR3 is CASSLTGGLNTGELFF. In DNA form, the CDR3 reads TGTGCCAGCAGCTTAACGGGGGGGCTGAACACCGGGGAGCTGTTTTTT. Full variable domain (rest looked up from reference TRBV7-3 and TRBJ2-2): GAGVSQTPSNKVTEKGKYVELRCDPISGHTALYWYRQSLGQGPEFLIYFQGTGAADDSGLPNDRFFAVRPEGSVSTLKIQRTERGDSAVYLCASSLTGGLNTGELFFGEGSRLTVL.

This clone showed up just a few times. The chain has TRBV21-1 and TRBJ2-7; whether TRBD2, the table's D call, matches the DNA was not checked. TRBV21-1 is a pseudogene. The CDR3 length is 15 residues. The CDR3 coding sequence is TGTGCCAGCAGCCTCCCGAGGAGGGTAGGGTACGAGCAGTACGTC. It specifies CASSLPRRVGYEQYV.

This clone has a handful of counts. The chain has TRBV15 and TRBJ2-3; TRBD2 matches at 10 bases. The J segment lost 7 bases and the V segment lost 0 bases, leaving 10 bases of the junction unmatched. Germline V gives CDR1 LNHNV, CDR2 YYDKDF (reference sequence). The CDR3 has 17 residues. CDR3 nucleotides: TGTGCCACCAGCAGAGATCGTGGTAGCGGGGGGCCAAATACGCAGTATTTT. Its protein is CATSRDRGSGGPNTQYF.

The chain has TRBV7-6 and TRBJ2-1; possibly TRBD2 for D (6 bases). This CDR3 contains 15 residues. V dropped 5 bases and J dropped 8 bases, with 19 bases sitting between them. The germline V gene has CDR1 SGHVS and CDR2 FNYEAQ. The CDR3 sequence is CASSAGTRDSHEQFF. CDR3 DNA sequence: TGTGCCAGCAGCGCCGGGACTCGTGATAGCCATGAGCAGTTCTTC.

This clone showed up just a few times. Other DNA sequences from this sample encode an identical CDR3 as well. V usage is TRBV5-4 and J usage is TRBJ2-1; TRBD2 aligns across 10 bases. Germline assignment: CDR1 SGHNT and CDR2 YYREEE (reference sequence). With 3 bases clipped from V and 4 bases from J, the junction kept 1 base outside the gene matches. This CDR3 has 14 amino acids. CDR3 coding DNA: TGTGCCAGCAGCTCTAGCGGGAGTTACAATGAGCAGTTCTTC. Residues: CASSSSGSYNEQFF.

CDR3 in DNA: TGCGCCAGCAGCCGGTCCGAGGGGGGGCAGTATGGCTACACCTTC. This translates into CASSRSEGGQYGYTF. V gene TRBV4-3 combines with J gene TRBJ1-2; maybe TRBD1 (6 bases). The V end lost 4 bases, the J end lost 5 bases, and 17 bases lay between the germline ends. CDR3 length: 15 amino acids. Germline loops: CDR1 LGHNA, CDR2 YSLEER.

The chain joins TRBV2 to TRBJ1-6; no firm D call. The CDR3 is 15 residues long. Trimming removed 5 bases from V and 5 bases from J, with 13 bases in between. Germline CDR1 reads SNHLY; CDR2 reads FYNNEI. This chain's CDR3 is CASSSGIFNNSPLHF. Here the CDR3 DNA reads TGTGCCAGCAGTTCGGGGATCTTTAATAATTCACCCCTCCACTTT.

J is TRBJ1-1 and V is TRBV25-1; a weak D match, TRBD1 (5 bases). Germline CDR1 and CDR2: MGHDK and SYGVNS. Trimming removed 6 bases at V and 5 bases at J, with 16 bases between. The CDR3 is 14 amino acids. The CDR3 loop is CASRGRGGVTEAFF. CDR3 DNA sequence: TGTGCCAGCAGGGGGCGGGGTGGTGTAACTGAAGCTTTCTTT.